A single T cell receptor beta chain is shown here with its context. No antigen is known for it. Between the trimmed V and J ends, which lost 5 bases and 5 bases, there was a span of 15 bases. CDR1 is SGHAT and CDR2 is FQNNGV in the germline V gene. The CDR3 runs 14 residues. This record belongs to a study of shared clonotypes between healthy human individuals. Study-level information: Participating donors consisted of a couple of women and a few men aged 18 to 49.

CD45RO-negative cells were positively selected for CCR7, leaving out terminally differentiated effector memory CD45RA+ cells. Study observations and caveats: On the whole, naive subsets had larger estimated richness than memory subsets had. Four donors held 5% to 5.5% of naive CD4 clonotypes in common.

Once extracted for a subset, genomic DNA was divided evenly among several immunoSEQ plates. Repertoires were generated with immunoSEQ multiplex PCR, while TCRdb's copy carries only in-frame clones and drops some. The table shows about 2 million clones, with approximately 95% occurring only once. The V and J genes are TRBV11-2 and TRBJ2-5; TRBD1 or TRBD2 may be the D gene (5 bases each). The sequenced sample was naive CD8+ T cells sorted from blood. The sequence derives from a man aged 18 to 29 in good health. The CDR3 DNA reads TGTGCCAGCAGCCAAGGGGCGGGCCAGGAGACCCAGTACTTC. As protein: CASSQGAGQETQYF.